This entry is about one TCR beta chain. A template switching step added UMIs, each with a 6-nucleotide sample barcode. Following a re-call of the 5' RACE reads, TCRdb has one entry per CDR3 protein and lacks DNA. This table holds fewer than 450,000 distinct CDR3 sequences. These data originate in a study of monozygotic twins with inflammatory bowel disease. CDR3 length: 13 amino acids. Germline CDR1 reads SGHRS; CDR2 reads YFSETQ. The receptor comes from a human donor with ulcerative colitis or Crohn's disease, or a healthy co-twin of an affected twin (not recorded which). Source material: blood. This chain uses TRBV5-1 with TRBJ2-1; TCRdb's D call, TRBD2, is unchecked because there is no DNA. Here the CDR3 reads CASSRTSLNEQFF.